A selection of T cell receptor beta chains follows, all from one sample in a study of blood T cell repertoires in COVID-19. Produced via immunoSEQ multiplex PCR; TCRdb's table is partial and in-frame only. Of about 320,000 clones listed, around 92% are singletons. Sequenced material: peripheral blood. The receptors originated from a man younger than 35 who had recovered from COVID-19. The CDR3 runs from the conserved cysteine through the conserved F or W. The order of the fields is V gene, J gene, clone size, D gene, CDR3 DNA, CDR3 protein. The D gene is left open where the match is weak. Clone size, where shown, is once, few, many, or a class for clones that have expanded.

v_gene: TRBV16
j_gene: TRBJ2-7
abundance: -
d_gene: -
CDR3nt: TGTGCCAGCAGCCAGGGGGGCGAGCAGTACTTC
CDR3aa: CASSQGGEQYF

v_gene: TRBV9
j_gene: TRBJ1-1
abundance: -
d_gene: -
CDR3nt: TGTGCCAGCAGCGTAGGGGGAGACACTGAAGCTTTCTTT
CDR3aa: CASSVGGDTEAFF

v_gene: TRBV9
j_gene: TRBJ2-1
abundance: -
d_gene: -
CDR3nt: TGTGCCAGCAGCGTAAAGCTCCTGGACAGTTACAATGAGCAGTTCTTC
CDR3aa: CASSVKLLDSYNEQFF

v_gene: TRBV18
j_gene: TRBJ2-7
abundance: -
d_gene: TRBD1
CDR3nt: TGTGCCAGCTCATCAACAGGGGCCTTGCTTTACGAGCAGTACTTC
CDR3aa: CASSSTGALLYEQYF

v_gene: TRBV5-1
j_gene: TRBJ2-7
abundance: few
d_gene: TRBD2
CDR3nt: TGCGCCAGCAGCCCCGGGACTAGCGGGAGCGGCGAGCAGTACTTC
CDR3aa: CASSPGTSGSGEQYF

v_gene: TRBV9
j_gene: TRBJ1-5
abundance: -
d_gene: -
CDR3nt: TGTGCCAGCAGCGTCGGTTATAGCAATCAGCCCCAGCATTTT
CDR3aa: CASSVGYSNQPQHF

v_gene: TRBV4-1
j_gene: TRBJ2-7
abundance: -
d_gene: TRBD1
CDR3nt: TGCGCCAGCAGCCCCAAGTGGCACAGGGGGGACGAGCAGTACTTC
CDR3aa: CASSPKWHRGDEQYF

v_gene: TRBV5-1
j_gene: TRBJ1-1
abundance: -
d_gene: -
CDR3nt: TGCGCCAGCAGGACGGACACCTACACTGAAGCTTTCTTT
CDR3aa: CASRTDTYTEAFF

v_gene: TRBV19
j_gene: TRBJ1-2
abundance: -
d_gene: TRBD1
CDR3nt: TGTGCCAGTAGTATAGCCGGGACAGGGGCCTATGGCTACACCTTC
CDR3aa: CASSIAGTGAYGYTF

v_gene: TRBV27
j_gene: TRBJ2-1
abundance: -
d_gene: -
CDR3nt: TGTGCCAGCAGTATTTACCAGGGGCTCTACAATGAGCAGTTCTTC
CDR3aa: CASSIYQGLYNEQFF

v_gene: TRBV18
j_gene: TRBJ2-1
abundance: -
d_gene: TRBD1
CDR3nt: TGTGCCAGCTCACCGCCAGTTGGGACAGTAAACTCCTACAATGAGCAGTTCTTC
CDR3aa: CASSPPVGTVNSYNEQFF

v_gene: TRBV5-1
j_gene: TRBJ2-7
abundance: -
d_gene: -
CDR3nt: TGCGCCAGCAGCTTGGAGGGGGAGCAGTACTTC
CDR3aa: CASSLEGEQYF

v_gene: TRBV5-1
j_gene: TRBJ1-1
abundance: once
d_gene: -
CDR3nt: TGCGCCAGCGCCCTACGGGGATGGAACACTGAAGCTTTCTTT
CDR3aa: CASALRGWNTEAFF

v_gene: TRBV30
j_gene: TRBJ1-5
abundance: -
d_gene: -
CDR3nt: TGTGCCTGGACCCCCAGCGGGAGCGGCAATCAGCCCCAGCATTTT
CDR3aa: CAWTPSGSGNQPQHF

v_gene: TRBV6-5
j_gene: TRBJ2-3
abundance: -
d_gene: -
CDR3nt: TGTGCCAGCAGTTACGGGCCGCTCCGGGATACGCAGTATTTT
CDR3aa: CASSYGPLRDTQYF

v_gene: TRBV19
j_gene: TRBJ2-3
abundance: -
d_gene: -
CDR3nt: TGTGCCAGTAGTATTGGGCGGGGCGCCAGCACAGATACGCAGTATTTT
CDR3aa: CASSIGRGASTDTQYF

v_gene: TRBV7-9
j_gene: TRBJ1-1
abundance: -
d_gene: TRBD1
CDR3nt: TGTGCCAGCAGCTTATCGACAGGGGGCGCGGTCAGTGCTTTCTTT
CDR3aa: CASSLSTGGAVSAFF

v_gene: TRBV6-2/TRBV6-3
j_gene: TRBJ2-5
abundance: -
d_gene: TRBD2
CDR3nt: TGTGCCAGCAGTTCTCCGGGGGGTGGAAAGACCCAGTACTTC
CDR3aa: CASSSPGGGKTQYF

v_gene: TRBV6-5
j_gene: TRBJ1-4
abundance: -
d_gene: TRBD1
CDR3nt: TGTGCCAGCAGTTGGGGCAGGGGGCTTACTAATGAAAAACTGTTTTTT
CDR3aa: CASSWGRGLTNEKLFF

v_gene: TRBV4-3
j_gene: TRBJ1-2
abundance: -
d_gene: -
CDR3nt: TGCGCCAGCAGCCCGACAGTGACTAACTATGGCTACACCTTC
CDR3aa: CASSPTVTNYGYTF

v_gene: TRBV4-3
j_gene: TRBJ2-2
abundance: -
d_gene: -
CDR3nt: TGCGCCAGCAGCCAAGATCATCAGGGGATAAGGGAGCTGTTTTTT
CDR3aa: CASSQDHQGIRELFF

v_gene: TRBV19
j_gene: TRBJ1-2
abundance: -
d_gene: -
CDR3nt: TGTGCCAGTAGTATGGGGGGTACATTCTATGGCTACACCTTC
CDR3aa: CASSMGGTFYGYTF

v_gene: TRBV9
j_gene: TRBJ2-7
abundance: once
d_gene: TRBD1
CDR3nt: TGTGCCAGCAGCCAACGACAGGGGCCGGGCCACGAGCAGTACTTC
CDR3aa: CASSQRQGPGHEQYF

v_gene: TRBV6-5
j_gene: TRBJ2-7
abundance: -
d_gene: TRBD1
CDR3nt: TGTGCCAGCACCGACCGACAGGGAGAGTACTTC
CDR3aa: CASTDRQGEYF

v_gene: TRBV9
j_gene: TRBJ2-7
abundance: few
d_gene: TRBD1
CDR3nt: TGTGCCAGCAGCGTGGGACAGCGCTACGAGCAGTACTTC
CDR3aa: CASSVGQRYEQYF

v_gene: TRBV2
j_gene: TRBJ2-7
abundance: -
d_gene: -
CDR3nt: TGTGCCAGCAGTGACGCAGGGATGGGATCCTACGAGCAGTACTTC
CDR3aa: CASSDAGMGSYEQYF

v_gene: TRBV5-6
j_gene: TRBJ1-2
abundance: -
d_gene: TRBD1
CDR3nt: TGTGCCAGCAGCTTTCAGGGGGCGGTAAGCTATGGCTACACCTTC
CDR3aa: CASSFQGAVSYGYTF